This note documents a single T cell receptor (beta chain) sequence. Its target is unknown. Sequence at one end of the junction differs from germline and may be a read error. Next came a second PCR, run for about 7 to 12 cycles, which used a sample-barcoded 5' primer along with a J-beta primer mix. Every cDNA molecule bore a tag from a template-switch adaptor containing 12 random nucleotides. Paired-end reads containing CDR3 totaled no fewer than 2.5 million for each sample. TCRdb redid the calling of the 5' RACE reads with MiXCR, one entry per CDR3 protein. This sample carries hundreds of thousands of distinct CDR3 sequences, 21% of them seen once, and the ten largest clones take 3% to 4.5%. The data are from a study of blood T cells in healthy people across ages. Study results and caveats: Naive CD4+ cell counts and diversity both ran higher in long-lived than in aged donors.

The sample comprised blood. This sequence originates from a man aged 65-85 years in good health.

The CDR3 nucleotides read TGTGCCAGCAGTGACCCGGGACAGGCGACCATGAACACTAAAGCTTTCTTT. As protein: CASSDPGQATMNTKAFF. This rearrangement joins TRBV6-1 to TRBJ1-1; TRBD1 agrees at 8 bases. The CDR3 has 17 amino acids. CDR1 is MNHNS, CDR2 SASEGT, per germline.